These 18 T cell receptor beta chains share one sample of origin, sequenced in a study of T-cell memory formation after mild COVID-19. TCRdb passed the 5' RACE reads through MiXCR, listing each CDR3 protein once. The sample records a few hundred thousand distinct CDR3 sequences, under 20% being singletons. Sequenced sample: PBMCs or a T cell subset sorted from them (not recorded which). The source is a man younger than 30 who had mild COVID-19 (a few samples of this study predate the infection). Cell type and time point are not known.

This clonotype was observed a handful of times. V gene TRBV9 combines with J gene TRBJ2-3, with D perhaps assigned TRBD1 or TRBD2 (5 bases each). The CDR3 runs 16 residues. From germline, CDR1 is SGDLS and CDR2 YYNGEE. V lost 4 bases to trimming and J lost 0 bases, with 15 bases between them. Here the CDR3 reads CASSLEGQASTDTQYF. The CDR3 coding sequence is TGTGCCAGCAGCCTAGAGGGGCAGGCTAGCACAGATACGCAGTATTTT.

The chain recombines TRBV20-1 with TRBJ1-5, with D possibly TRBD1 on 5 matching bases. This CDR3 is 19 amino acids long. Germline values: CDR1 DFQATT, CDR2 SNEGSKA (reference sequence). V dropped 4 bases and J dropped 11 bases, with 36 bases sitting between them. CDR3 DNA sequence: TGCAGTGCTATCCCTCCCGGGGCAGCCTTTATCAGCCTAGGTCCGGCCCAGCATTTT. Translating gives CSAIPPGAAFISLGPAQHF.

Here the CDR3 DNA reads TGTGCCAGCAGCCAAGATTCGGAGAGGGGGAGGCATGGCTACACCTTC. The encoded protein is CASSQDSERGRHGYTF. The chain combines TRBV4-2 with TRBJ1-2; the D gene is possibly TRBD1 (6 bases). The CDR3 totals 16 residues. V was shortened by 0 bases and J by 6 bases, with 17 bases between the two germline ends. The V gene's germline CDR1 is LGHNA and CDR2 YNFKEQ.

In its sample, this clonotype was seen a few times. This chain joins TRBV20-1 and TRBJ2-5, with 11 bases identical to TRBD2. CDR3 size: 17 residues. Germline V gene lookup returns CDR1 DFQATT and CDR2 SNEGSKA (reference sequence). V was pared by 6 bases and J by 8 bases, with 20 bases of the junction left unmatched. DNA of the CDR3: TGCAGTGCGATCAACCTAGCGGGGGGTACCGCGGCGGAAACCCAGTACTTC. Residues: CSAINLAGGTAAETQYF.

This clonotype came up a few times. The chain recombines TRBV11-2 with TRBJ2-3, with TRBD1 matching over 8 bases. The CDR3 extends over 17 amino acids. Germline loops: CDR1 SGHAT, CDR2 FQNNGV. The J segment lost 11 bases and the V segment lost 5 bases, leaving 21 bases of the junction unmatched. For the CDR3, the DNA is TGTGCCAGCAGCAGACTGAAAACCCCGGACAGGGCCTTTTTGCAGTATTTT. As protein: CASSRLKTPDRAFLQYF.

This clonotype appeared many times. The V gene is TRBV7-6, the J gene TRBJ1-1; 8 positions agree with TRBD1. This CDR3 has 13 amino acids. The germline gives CDR1 SGHVS, CDR2 FNYEAQ. Trimming took 5 bases from V and 4 from J; bases not matched to a gene: 3. CDR3 in amino acids: CASSPGGLTEAFF. As DNA, the CDR3 is TGTGCCAGCAGCCCAGGGGGCCTCACTGAAGCTTTCTTT.

This clonotype has just a few counts. The chain carries TRBV20-1 and TRBJ2-7, with D perhaps being TRBD1 or TRBD2 (5 bases each). Germline loops: CDR1 DFQATT, CDR2 SNEGSKA (reference sequence). The CDR3 length is 12 residues. V shed 6 bases and J shed 5 bases, with 14 bases lying between them. The CDR3 loop is CSAAPGTHEQYF. Here the CDR3 DNA reads TGCAGTGCCGCGCCAGGGACCCACGAGCAGTACTTC.

The gene calls are TRBV12-3 or TRBV12-4 and TRBJ2-2; no clear D gene. Trimming took off 2 bases at V and 7 bases at J, with 14 bases between the two ends. The CDR3 runs 15 residues. The CDR3 nucleotides are TGTGCCAGCAGTTTAAGAGGCCCTCGAAGCGGGGAGCTGTTTTTT. It is translated as CASSLRGPRSGELFF.

A few counts support this clonotype. The chain carries TRBV6-1 and TRBJ1-6; possibly TRBD1 for D (5 bases). The CDR3 is 16 amino acids. Germline CDR1 MNHNS, CDR2 SASEGT. Trimming removed 6 bases from V and 5 bases from J, with 17 bases in between. The CDR3 reads CASSEDTGGDNSPLHF. CDR3 in DNA: TGTGCCAGCAGCGAGGATACAGGAGGTGATAATTCACCCCTCCACTTT.

V is TRBV28 and J is TRBJ2-2; the D is unclear. V lost 3 bases and J 0 bases, leaving 14 bases between the germline ends. The CDR3 spans 17 residues. Germline CDR1 is MDHEN and CDR2 is SYDVKM. The CDR3 here is CASSFPDGTSNTGELFF. In nucleotides, the CDR3 is TGTGCCAGCAGTTTCCCGGACGGAACATCGAACACCGGGGAGCTGTTTTTT.

This clonotype was seen a few times. V usage is TRBV5-1 and J usage is TRBJ2-6; unclear D gene. The CDR3 is 17 amino acids. Deletions cut 1 base from V and 0 bases from J, with 11 bases between. Germline V CDR1 and CDR2: SGHRS, YFSETQ. CDR3 sequence (DNA): TGCGCCAGCAGCTTGATAGGTCCCTTCTCTGGGGCCAACGTCCTGACTTTC. Translated: CASSLIGPFSGANVLTF.

This clonotype turned up a few times. The V and J genes are TRBV9 and TRBJ1-1, with a tentative D call TRBD1 (5 bases). The germline V gene encodes CDR1 SGDLS and CDR2 YYNGEE. The CDR3 is made up of 13 amino acids. The V and J ends lost 0 bases and 7 bases respectively, with 10 bases between them. This CDR3 is CASSVDSQGEAFF. CDR3 in DNA: TGTGCCAGCAGCGTAGACAGCCAGGGTGAAGCTTTCTTT.

The rearrangement links TRBV7-2 to TRBJ1-4, with a weak D call TRBD1 (5 bases). Germline CDR1 SGHTA, CDR2 FQGNSA. Between the trimmed V and J ends, which lost 5 bases and 0 bases, there was a span of 10 bases. The CDR3 loop spans 15 amino acids. CDR3 in amino acids: CASSLRDATNEKLFF. The CDR3 bases are TGTGCCAGCAGCCTCCGGGACGCAACTAATGAAAAACTGTTTTTT.

The gene calls are TRBV23-1 and TRBJ2-5, with 8 bases matching TRBD1. TRBV23-1 is an ORF, and what it does is uncertain. The V and J ends lost 7 bases and 1 base, in that order; junction bases with no gene match: 23. The CDR3 is made up of 20 amino acids. In nucleotides, the CDR3 is TGCGCCAGCACACAAGACAGGGGCTTATGGATCGGCAGACCCCAAGAGACCCAGTACTTC. Translation: CASTQDRGLWIGRPQETQYF.

This clonotype was recorded many times. This chain joins TRBV5-1 and TRBJ2-3; a possible D gene is TRBD1 (5 bases). V lost 1 base to trimming and J lost 5 bases, with 11 bases between them. CDR1 is SGHRS and CDR2 is YFSETQ in the germline V gene. This CDR3 region has 14 residues. The CDR3 here is CASSLTGRKDTQYF. CDR3 sequence (DNA): TGCGCCAGCAGCTTGACAGGCCGAAAAGATACGCAGTATTTT. Filled out from reference TRBV5-1 and TRBJ2-3, the complete variable domain reads KAGVTQTPRYLIKTRGQQVTLSCSPISGHRSVSWYQQTPGQGLQFLFEYFSETQRNKGNFPGRFSGRQFSNSRSEMNVSTLELGDSALYLCASSLTGRKDTQYFGPGTRLTVL.

CDR3 region: CASRSSSSSYEQYF. The CDR3 bases are TGCGCCAGCAGGAGTTCCTCGAGCTCCTACGAGCAGTACTTC. This chain uses TRBV5-1 with TRBJ2-7; D uncertain. CDR1 is SGHRS, CDR2 YFSETQ, per germline. CDR3 length: 14 amino acids. Between the trimmed V and J ends, which lost 5 bases and 0 bases, there was a span of 12 bases. Looking up the rest from reference TRBV5-1 and TRBJ2-7 gives the full variable domain: KAGVTQTPRYLIKTRGQQVTLSCSPISGHRSVSWYQQTPGQGLQFLFEYFSETQRNKGNFPGRFSGRQFSNSRSEMNVSTLELGDSALYLCASRSSSSSYEQYFGPGTRLTVT.

This clonotype came up a few times. This chain links TRBV7-2 with TRBJ2-5; TRBD1 aligns across 8 bases. The CDR3 extends over 14 amino acids. V trimming: 3 bases; J trimming: 5 bases; junction bases outside the gene matches: 5. In germline, CDR1 is SGHTA, CDR2 FQGNSA. The CDR3 DNA is TGTGCCAGCAGCTTTGCGGACAGGGTGGAGACCCAGTACTTC. It is translated as CASSFADRVETQYF. The full variable domain, in which reference TRBV7-2 and TRBJ2-5 provide the parts outside the CDR3, is GAGVSQSPSNKVTEKGKDVELRCDPISGHTALYWYRQSLGQGLEFLIYFQGNSAPDKSGLPSDRFSAERTGGSVSTLTIQRTQQEDSAVYLCASSFADRVETQYFGPGTRLLVL.

This clonotype was counted between two and nine times. The chain combines TRBV12-3 or TRBV12-4 with TRBJ1-2, with 7 bases fitting TRBD1. The CDR3 has 13 residues. Losses at the gene ends were 8 bases for V and 0 bases for J; bases not matched to a gene: 3. This CDR3 reads CASRTGANYGYTF. CDR3 coding DNA: TGTGCCAGCCGGACAGGAGCTAACTATGGCTACACCTTC.